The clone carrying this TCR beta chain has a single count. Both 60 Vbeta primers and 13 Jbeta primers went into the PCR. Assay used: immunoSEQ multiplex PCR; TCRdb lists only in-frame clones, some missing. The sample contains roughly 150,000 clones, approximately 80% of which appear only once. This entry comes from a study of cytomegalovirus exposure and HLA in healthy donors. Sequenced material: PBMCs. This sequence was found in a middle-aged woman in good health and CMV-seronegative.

The CDR3 DNA follows: TGCGCCAGCAGATGGGCGGGGACCTCCTACGAGCAGTACTTC. It is translated as CASRWAGTSYEQYF. J is TRBJ2-7 and V is TRBV5-1; weak D call: TRBD2 (6 bases). Trimming shortened V by 5 bases and J by 0 bases, and 12 bases separated the two germline ends. The CDR3 spans 14 residues. Germline assignment: CDR1 SGHRS and CDR2 YFSETQ.